This entry is about one T cell receptor beta chain. TCRdb keeps only in-frame clones here, not all; method: immunoSEQ multiplex PCR. The sample has 150,000 or so clones; about 80% are singletons. The data derive from a study of blood T cell repertoires in COVID-19. The germline V gene encodes CDR1 SGHRS and CDR2 YFSETQ. This CDR3 comprises 16 residues. V was shortened by 0 bases and J by 0 bases, with 7 bases between the two germline ends. This clonotype was sampled from a man in his fifties or sixties with acute or convalescent COVID-19. The rearrangement links TRBV5-1 to TRBJ2-6, with a weak D call TRBD2 (5 bases). Sequencing was performed on peripheral blood. CDR3 nucleotides: TGCGCCAGCAGCTTGGATGGAGGCTCTGGGGCCAACGTCCTGACTTTC. This gives the protein CASSLDGGSGANVLTF. Supplemented by reference TRBV5-1 and TRBJ2-6, the full variable domain reads KAGVTQTPRYLIKTRGQQVTLSCSPISGHRSVSWYQQTPGQGLQFLFEYFSETQRNKGNFPGRFSGRQFSNSRSEMNVSTLELGDSALYLCASSLDGGSGANVLTFGAGSRLTVL.